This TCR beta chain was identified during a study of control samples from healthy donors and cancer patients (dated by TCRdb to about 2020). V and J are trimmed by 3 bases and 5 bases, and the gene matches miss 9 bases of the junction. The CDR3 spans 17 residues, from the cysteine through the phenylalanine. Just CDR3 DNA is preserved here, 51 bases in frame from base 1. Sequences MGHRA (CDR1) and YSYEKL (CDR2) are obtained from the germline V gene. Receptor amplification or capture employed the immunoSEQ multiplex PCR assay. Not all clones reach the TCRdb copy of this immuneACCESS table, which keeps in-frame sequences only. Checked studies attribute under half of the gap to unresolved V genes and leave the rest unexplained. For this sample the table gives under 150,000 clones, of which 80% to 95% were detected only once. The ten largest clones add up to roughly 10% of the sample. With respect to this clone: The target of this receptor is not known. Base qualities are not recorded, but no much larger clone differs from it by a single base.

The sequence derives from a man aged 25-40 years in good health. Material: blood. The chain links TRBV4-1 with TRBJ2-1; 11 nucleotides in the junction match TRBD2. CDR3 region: CASSHYLSGRANNEQFF. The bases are TGCGCCAGCAGCCACTATCTTAGCGGGAGGGCGAACAATGAGCAGTTCTTC.